This TCR beta chain was profiled in a study of T cell clonality in common variable immunodeficiency. V was pared by 8 bases and J by 6 bases, with 9 bases of the junction left unmatched. Germline V gene lookup returns CDR1 WSHSY and CDR2 SAAADI. CDR3 size: 14 residues. In this sample, this clone turned up a few times. Its antigen is not identified. The read halts 3 residues ahead of the CDR3 end, with the missing end drawn from the germline J gene. Control and CVID samples contributed equal amounts of genomic DNA. The data were produced by immunoSEQ multiplex PCR, yet TCRdb's version contains in-frame clones alone and is incomplete. Recorded here are under 50,000 clones, none singletons. Study outcomes and limitations: Fewer TCRbeta clones were shared among CVID subjects than controls. Reportedly, TCR beta sequences from common variable immunodeficiency showed fewer deletions and N-nucleotide insertions.

Sequencing was performed on peripheral blood mononuclear cells. The genes are TRBV10-2 and TRBJ2-1, with TRBD1 matching 8 bases. The clonotype comes from a person between 18 and 75 years old in good health. The sequenced part of the CDR3 DNA is TGCGCCAGCGCCCGGACAGGGCTCTCCAATGAG. Its protein product is CASARTGLSNE. The full-length CDR3 reads as CASARTGLSNEQFF.